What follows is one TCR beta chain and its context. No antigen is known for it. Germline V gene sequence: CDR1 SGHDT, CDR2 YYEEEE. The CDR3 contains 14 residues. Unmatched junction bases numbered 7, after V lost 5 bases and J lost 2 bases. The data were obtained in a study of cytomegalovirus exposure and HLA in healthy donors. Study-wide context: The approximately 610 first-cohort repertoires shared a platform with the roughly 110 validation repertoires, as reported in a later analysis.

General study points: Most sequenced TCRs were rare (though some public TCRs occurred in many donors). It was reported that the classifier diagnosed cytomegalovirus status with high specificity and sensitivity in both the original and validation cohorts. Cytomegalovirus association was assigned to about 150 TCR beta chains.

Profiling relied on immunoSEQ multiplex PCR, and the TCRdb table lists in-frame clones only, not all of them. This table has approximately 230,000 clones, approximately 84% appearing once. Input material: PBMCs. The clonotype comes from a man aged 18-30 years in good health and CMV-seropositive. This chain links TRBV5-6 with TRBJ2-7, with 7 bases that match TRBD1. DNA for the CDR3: TGTGCCAGCAGTAGGACGGGACAGACCTACGAGCAGTACTTC. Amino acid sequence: CASSRTGQTYEQYF.